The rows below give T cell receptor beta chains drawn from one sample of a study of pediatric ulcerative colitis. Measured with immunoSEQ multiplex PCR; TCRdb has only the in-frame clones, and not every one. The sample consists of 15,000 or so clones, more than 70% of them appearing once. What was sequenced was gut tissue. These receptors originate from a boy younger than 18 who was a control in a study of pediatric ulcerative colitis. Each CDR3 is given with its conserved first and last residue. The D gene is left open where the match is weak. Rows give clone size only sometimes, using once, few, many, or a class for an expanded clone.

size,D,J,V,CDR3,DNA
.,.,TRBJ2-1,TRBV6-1,CASGLVGNEQFF,TGTGCCAGCGGGTTAGTGGGAAATGAGCAGTTCTTC
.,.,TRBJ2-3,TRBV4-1,CASSQGTRSTDTQYF,TGCGCCAGCAGCCAAGGGACCAGGTCCACAGATACGCAGTATTTT
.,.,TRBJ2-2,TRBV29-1,CSVGGGANTGELFF,TGCAGCGTTGGAGGAGGGGCGAACACCGGGGAGCTGTTTTTT
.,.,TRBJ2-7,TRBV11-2,CASSLGGRGSDEQYF,TGTGCCAGCAGCTTAGGGGGCAGGGGATCAGACGAGCAGTACTTC
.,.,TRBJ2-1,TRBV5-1,CASSVTGTSSYNEQFF,TGCGCCAGCAGCGTAACCGGGACTTCCTCCTACAATGAGCAGTTCTTC
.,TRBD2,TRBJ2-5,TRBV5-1,CASSLTAGNQETQYF,TGCGCCAGCAGCTTGACAGCGGGAAACCAAGAGACCCAGTACTTC
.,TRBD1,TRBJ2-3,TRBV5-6,CASSLWRTGSSFQDTQYF,TGTGCCAGCAGCTTGTGGCGGACAGGGTCGAGTTTTCAGGATACGCAGTATTTT
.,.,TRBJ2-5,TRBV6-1,CASSESRPETQYF,TGTGCCAGCAGTGAATCTAGGCCGGAGACCCAGTACTTC
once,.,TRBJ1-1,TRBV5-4,CASSFGARNTEAFF,TGTGCCAGCAGCTTCGGAGCCAGGAACACTGAAGCTTTCTTT
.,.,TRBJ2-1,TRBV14,CASSQGDTTYNEQFF,TGTGCCAGCAGCCAAGGGGACACAACTTACAATGAGCAGTTCTTC
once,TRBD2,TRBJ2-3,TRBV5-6,CASSFAGRGLSDTQYF,TGTGCCAGCAGCTTCGCCGGGAGGGGTCTGTCAGATACGCAGTATTTT
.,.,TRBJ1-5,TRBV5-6,CASSLGSPGQPQHF,TGTGCCAGCAGCTTGGGGAGTCCGGGGCAGCCCCAGCATTTT
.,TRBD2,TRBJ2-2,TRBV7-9,CASTNPSLAGGSGELFF,TGTGCCAGCACCAATCCCAGCCTAGCGGGAGGGTCCGGGGAGCTGTTTTTT
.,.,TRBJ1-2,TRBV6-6,CASTPGGTNYGYTF,TGTGCCAGCACTCCGGGGGGTACAAACTATGGCTACACCTTC
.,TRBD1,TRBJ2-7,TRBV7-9,CASSPRDRVYEQYF,TGTGCCAGCAGCCCCCGGGACAGGGTCTACGAGCAGTACTTC
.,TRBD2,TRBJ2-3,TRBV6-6,CATGGATDTQYF,TGTGCCACGGGGGGGGCCACAGATACGCAGTATTTT
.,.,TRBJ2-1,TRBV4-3,CASSQEHEQFF,TGCGCCAGCAGCCAAGAACATGAGCAGTTCTTC
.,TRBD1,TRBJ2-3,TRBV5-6,CASSHSGQGIGDTQYF,TGTGCCAGCAGCCATTCCGGACAGGGAATAGGGGATACGCAGTATTTT
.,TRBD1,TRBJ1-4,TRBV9,CASSVDRGGRRSVLFF,TGTGCCAGCAGCGTAGACAGGGGAGGTAGAAGAAGTGTACTGTTTTTT
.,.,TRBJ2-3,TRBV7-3,CASSSGAGPNTQYF,TGTGCCAGCAGCTCCGGGGCAGGGCCTAATACGCAGTATTTT
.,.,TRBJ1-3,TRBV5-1,CASSLDSGNTIYF,TGCGCCAGCAGCTTAGACTCTGGAAACACCATATATTTT
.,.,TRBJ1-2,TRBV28,CASRRGAGGVYGYTF,TGTGCCAGCAGAAGAGGGGCCGGTGGGGTCTATGGCTACACCTTC
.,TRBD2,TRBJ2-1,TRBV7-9,CASSPPGTTYNEQFF,TGTGCCAGCAGCCCCCCCGGGACTACTTACAATGAGCAGTTCTTC
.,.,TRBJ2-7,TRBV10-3,CAIMADSYEQYF,TGTGCCATCATGGCGGATTCCTACGAGCAGTACTTC
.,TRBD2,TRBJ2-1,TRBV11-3,CASSPRTSGRNEQFF,TGTGCCAGCAGCCCCCGGACTAGCGGGAGAAATGAGCAGTTCTTC
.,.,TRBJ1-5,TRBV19,CASSTDRKNQPQHF,TGTGCCAGTAGCACGGACAGAAAAAATCAGCCCCAGCATTTT
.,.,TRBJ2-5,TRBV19,CASNNGGSGKTQYF,TGTGCCAGTAATAATGGGGGTTCCGGGAAGACCCAGTACTTC